This T cell receptor beta chain was sequenced for a study of control samples from healthy donors and cancer patients. The trim removed 8 bases at V and 5 bases at J, leaving 13 bases unmatched. In germline, CDR1 is SNHLY, CDR2 FYNNEI. The CDR3 runs 15 residues. Libraries were prepared by immunoSEQ multiplex PCR; TCRdb keeps only in-frame clonotypes and omits some of them. There are 110,000 to 150,000 clones in the sample; about 85% occur only once, and 8% to 9.5% lies in the top ten. The clonotype originates from a woman aged 25 to 39 in good health. This sequence joins TRBV2 and TRBJ2-5, with 8 bases fitting TRBD2. Sequences were obtained from blood. The CDR3 region is CASSDTSGRGETQYF. As DNA, the CDR3 is TGTGCCAGCTCGGACACTAGCGGCCGGGGGGAGACCCAGTACTTC.